The rows below give T cell receptor beta chains drawn from one sample of a study of blood T cell repertoires in COVID-19. Sequenced by immunoSEQ multiplex PCR; TCRdb stores in-frame clones only, minus some. The repertoire holds about 160,000 clones, 70% to 85% seen once, with 22% in the top ten. What was sequenced was peripheral blood. These receptors all stem from an elderly woman with acute or convalescent COVID-19. Each CDR3 is given with its conserved first and last residue. The D gene is left open where the match is weak.

v_call	j_call	cdr3_length	d_call	cdr3_aa
TRBV4-1	TRBJ1-4	16	TRBD1	CASSHLPGQGNEKLFF
TRBV2	TRBJ1-1	13	-	CASSEGGRGEAFF
TRBV18	TRBJ2-2	15	TRBD1	CASSPRQGRAGELFF
TRBV25-1	TRBJ1-2	14	TRBD1	CASSAGTDVYGYTF
TRBV7-9	TRBJ1-1	12	-	CASSLSPLEAFF
TRBV9	TRBJ1-5	13	-	CASSVAGNQPQHF
TRBV7-2	TRBJ2-1	15	-	CASKKSGSSYNEQFF
TRBV25-1	TRBJ2-7	13	-	CASSVQGSYEQYF
TRBV27	TRBJ1-4	14	-	CASSLSGGKRKLFF
TRBV5-1	TRBJ2-5	17	TRBD1	CASSPPHGQGHQETQYF
TRBV4-3	TRBJ2-1	13	TRBD2	CATGPAGASERFF
TRBV7-2	TRBJ2-7	13	-	CASSSTISYEQYF
TRBV5-1	TRBJ1-6	13	-	CASSLGQGSPLHF
TRBV5-6	TRBJ2-2	13	-	CASSLGPHGELFF
TRBV5-4	TRBJ2-6	16	-	CASSAGLSSGANVLTF
TRBV4-3	TRBJ2-7	15	TRBD2	CASSQDLGAGYEQYF
TRBV27	TRBJ2-7	15	TRBD1	CASSLSWTGDYEQYF
TRBV27	TRBJ2-7	15	-	CASTFETGRSYEQYF
TRBV6-6	TRBJ2-1	12	-	CASSPRLGEQFF
TRBV11-2	TRBJ2-7	16	TRBD2	CASSLGLAGTSYEQYF
TRBV9	TRBJ2-2	16	TRBD1	CASSVWDRGRTGELFF
TRBV15	TRBJ2-5	15	TRBD2	CATSRVSGSQETQYF
TRBV5-1	TRBJ2-2	15	TRBD1	CASSLGTTGTGELFF
TRBV7-9	TRBJ1-2	14	-	CASSSFYGDYGYTF
TRBV11-2	TRBJ2-1	15	TRBD2	CASSLTAGREDEQFF
TRBV19	TRBJ2-7	15	-	CASSMTLDRTYEQYF
TRBV4-2	TRBJ2-2	17	-	CASSLHHESGNTGELFF
TRBV12-3/TRBV12-4	TRBJ1-1	13	-	CASSLGENTEAFF
TRBV5-4	TRBJ2-2	14	-	CASSSGTFTGELFF
TRBV5-4	TRBJ2-6	15	-	CASSLGTVGANVLTF
TRBV9	TRBJ2-7	14	-	CASSVGGSTYEQYF
TRBV7-2	TRBJ1-5	15	-	CASSLELGGNQPQHF
TRBV21-1	TRBJ1-4	15	-	CASSAAGATNEKLFF
TRBV18	TRBJ2-7	14	-	CASSPPAGSYEQYF
TRBV28	TRBJ2-1	13	-	CASSRLRGDKQFF
TRBV18	TRBJ2-7	13	-	CASSRDFRDEQYF
TRBV10-1	TRBJ2-1	14	TRBD2	CASTLTLAGSEQFF
TRBV2	TRBJ2-1	14	TRBD2	CACPGLATNNEQFF
TRBV12-3/TRBV12-4	TRBJ2-1	13	-	CASRHRVDNEQFF
TRBV9	TRBJ1-1	15	-	CASSPRTRLNTEAFF
TRBV7-8	TRBJ2-5	11	-	CASRGLETQYF
TRBV5-1	TRBJ2-7	16	TRBD2	CASSSGLAGGFDEQYF
TRBV7-2	TRBJ2-1	14	TRBD1	CASSQRQGASEQFF
TRBV18	TRBJ2-7	18	TRBD1	CASSPGFLWGQTPYEQYF
TRBV13	TRBJ1-1	13	-	CASSLTPNTEAFF
TRBV4-1	TRBJ2-1	14	-	CASSLIRGRNEQFF
TRBV6-5	TRBJ2-3	16	-	CASSFRGSASTDTQYF
TRBV19	TRBJ1-4	15	-	CASSPTRGSNEKLFF
TRBV20-1	TRBJ2-1	11	-	CSAILSPMHFF
TRBV7-9	TRBJ2-5	15	-	CASSDPWQGQETQYF